Listed below are T cell receptor beta chains from one sample, sequenced in a study of Graves' ophthalmopathy and Graves' hyperthyroidism. One entry per CDR3 protein results from TCRdb running MiXCR on the multiplex PCR reads. Here the sample spans about 390,000 distinct CDR3 sequences, about 17% being singletons. The sequencing sample was made of peripheral blood. The receptor set was obtained from an adult woman with stable Graves' hyperthyroidism. CDR3s leave out the opening cysteine and the closing phenylalanine or tryptophan.

TRBV5-1 ASSINKNGNIQY
TRBV7-9 ASSSTGGASEQY
TRBV20-1 SARDQGETQY
TRBV12-3/TRBV12-4 ASTPDDFENTEAF
TRBV28 ASRLTGTGDSYEQY
TRBV20-1 SARGIVRPSSYEQY
TRBV18 ASSPYQANTEAF
TRBV18 ASSPGVGLNTEAF
TRBV7-9 ASSLLPRTITPNTEAF
TRBV12-3/TRBV12-4 ASSLARVGEDTQY
TRBV11-1 ASSLATSGRGGYEQY
TRBV25-1 ASSEVGHRTNSWDEQY
TRBV4-1 ASSHQRSTLIPELF
TRBV7-2 ASSALGRGGRAKNIQY
TRBV28 ASSSPRRGSNEQY
TRBV7-3 ARRFWEQY
TRBV12-3/TRBV12-4 ASSLFGDGIGDGYT
TRBV6-5 ASSYAAGGNTGELF
TRBV27 ASSEPGPPTGELF
TRBV28 ASRTSVTYEQY
TRBV28 ASSLQRNRGRQY
TRBV30 AWSTPGRPGETQY
TRBV27 ASSLAGRNQY
TRBV30 AWTGTGGREAF
TRBV7-8 ASSFGQKNEQY
TRBV6-5 ASSSHGQGRNTEAF
TRBV12-3/TRBV12-4 ASKKGGQKQNTEAF
TRBV4-1 ASSPWTGVDSGNTIY
TRBV24-1 ATSDSRQGFGYT
TRBV5-1 ASSLSDRFSSYEQY
TRBV4-1 ASSPGANWVREQY
TRBV15 ATSSLAGHTDTQY
TRBV20-1 SARDPQGGNQPQH
TRBV19 ASRQGAGEAF
TRBV28 ASSLLPGQGDYEQY
TRBV27 ASSPYRGRGDGYT
TRBV7-6 ASSQGARQYEQY
TRBV9 ASSADLPINSPLH
TRBV10-3 AISENGQGTNEAF
TRBV6-2/TRBV6-3 ASNTAQYLYGYT
TRBV5-1 ASSFNGRGPEAF
TRBV4-2 ASSQAGSGSETQY
TRBV6-1 ASESLEGNNSPLH
TRBV24-1 ATRILRNRASYEQY
TRBV3-1 ASSQLDYNEQF
TRBV11-2 ASSFQQGTNSPLH
TRBV7-3 ASSLTSGTEQY
TRBV19 ASPNGKPQH
TRBV30 AWSVGINGYT
TRBV4-3 ASSQEASGGHNKQPQH
TRBV9 ASSVMNTGELF
TRBV7-2 ASSKGGNRGQGTQY
TRBV4-1 ASSPGLALAGELF
TRBV7-2 ASSLGTVTGELF
TRBV30 AWSLGSGNTIY
TRBV7-9 ASSQGTDLGPPQH
TRBV7-8 ASTSGTVTYEQY
TRBV12-5 ASGGPSNTEAF
TRBV28 ASTDRGNQPQH